The 22 T cell receptor beta chains below were found in one sample sequenced in a study of blood T cell repertoires in COVID-19. The table came from immunoSEQ multiplex PCR; TCRdb's copy has only in-frame clones and leaves some out. In the table there are nearly 300,000 clones, roughly 83% of which are singletons. The sequenced sample consisted of peripheral blood. The source of these receptors is a human donor with COVID-19, enrolled during active disease. The donor label of this sample is uncertain.

The rearrangement links TRBV5-1 to TRBJ2-2, with TRBD1 identical over 7 bases. The CDR3 length is 15 residues. The ends lost 1 base at V and 1 base at J; junction bases unmatched: 1. Germline assignment: CDR1 SGHRS and CDR2 YFSETQ. The CDR3 loop is CASSLRTGNTGELFF. DNA of the CDR3: TGCGCCAGCAGCTTGCGGACAGGGAACACCGGGGAGCTGTTTTTT.

This clone has only a few counts. The chain couples TRBV19 to TRBJ2-7, with TRBD2 identical over 7 bases. This CDR3 has 14 residues. V dropped 5 bases and J dropped 0; count of bases not matched to a gene: 4. CDR1 and CDR2 (germline): LNHDA, SQIVND (reference sequence). CDR3 loop: CASSEQRDSYEQYF. As DNA, the CDR3 is TGTGCCAGTAGTGAGCAGCGGGACTCCTACGAGCAGTACTTC.

The chain joins TRBV27 to TRBJ2-2, with TRBD1 matching over 10 bases. The CDR3 sequence is 19 residues long. Germline V CDR1 and CDR2: MNHEY, SMNVEV (reference sequence). Losses at the gene ends were 4 bases for V and 0 bases for J; bases not matched to a gene: 11. CDR3 region: CASSSTSDRGFANTGELFF. CDR3 coding DNA: TGTGCCAGCAGTTCAACTTCGGACAGGGGGTTTGCGAACACCGGGGAGCTGTTTTTT.

CDR3 coding DNA: TGTGCCAGCAGGGGAGGGGTGAGCTCCTATAATTCACCCCTCCACTTT. This translates into CASRGGVSSYNSPLHF. This chain connects TRBV2 to TRBJ1-6; D is possibly TRBD1 (5 bases). The ends were cut back, 6 bases at V and 0 bases at J, with 12 bases in the middle. The germline V gene has CDR1 SNHLY and CDR2 FYNNEI. The CDR3 is 16 residues long.

The V gene is TRBV19, the J gene TRBJ1-4; 9 nucleotides match TRBD1. Germline assignment: CDR1 LNHDA and CDR2 SQIVND (reference sequence). J was trimmed by 5 bases and V by 6 bases; bases with no gene match: 10. This CDR3 spans 16 amino acids. CDR3 sequence reads: CASSSNRDRENEKLFF. CDR3 in DNA: TGTGCCAGTAGCTCAAACCGGGACAGGGAGAATGAAAAACTGTTTTTT.

This clone was counted between two and nine times. The chain joins TRBV28 to TRBJ1-5, with TRBD1 matching over 8 bases. J lost 2 bases, V lost 5 bases, and 11 bases had no gene match. Germline lookup yields CDR1 MDHEN and CDR2 SYDVKM. There are 17 residues in the CDR3. The CDR3 sequence: CASSTDREGGGNQPQHF. The CDR3 nucleotides read TGTGCCAGCAGTACGGACAGGGAAGGGGGGGGCAATCAGCCCCAGCATTTT.

V usage is TRBV9 and J usage is TRBJ2-1, with 7 bases that match TRBD2. The CDR3 length is 15 residues. The germline V gene has CDR1 SGDLS and CDR2 YYNGEE. The trim removed 2 bases at V and 5 bases at J, leaving 7 bases unmatched. The CDR3 spells CASSVSLAEDNEQFF. In nucleotides, the CDR3 is TGTGCCAGCAGCGTCAGCCTAGCGGAAGACAATGAGCAGTTCTTC.

This clone has just one count. The genes are TRBV19 and TRBJ1-2; TRBD1 matches 7 bases. Trimming removed 2 bases from V and 6 bases from J; junction bases left unmatched: 3. The CDR3 loop spans 13 amino acids. Germline CDR1 and CDR2: LNHDA and SQIVND (reference sequence). The CDR3 region is CASSIKGAHGYTF. In nucleotides, the CDR3 is TGTGCCAGTAGTATAAAGGGGGCACATGGCTACACCTTC.

The chain couples TRBV11-2 to TRBJ2-5; the D gene is possibly TRBD2 (6 bases). Germline V gives CDR1 SGHAT, CDR2 FQNNGV. This CDR3 region has 14 residues. V shed 5 bases and J shed 2 bases, with 12 bases lying between them. In DNA form, the CDR3 reads TGTGCCAGCAGCCGACTAGTGGATCAAGAGACCCAGTACTTC. The encoded protein is CASSRLVDQETQYF.

The V gene is TRBV7-2, the J gene TRBJ1-3; D is ambiguous. Germline V gene data show CDR1 as SGHTA and CDR2 as FQGNSA. V dropped 5 bases and J dropped 0 bases, with 8 bases sitting between them. The CDR3 totals 14 residues. CDR3 DNA: TGTGCCAGCAGCCCGAGCCTCTCTGGAAACACCATATATTTT. It codes for CASSPSLSGNTIYF. Using reference TRBV7-2 and TRBJ1-3 for the parts outside the CDR3, the full variable domain is GAGVSQSPSNKVTEKGKDVELRCDPISGHTALYWYRQSLGQGLEFLIYFQGNSAPDKSGLPSDRFSAERTGGSVSTLTIQRTQQEDSAVYLCASSPSLSGNTIYFGEGSWLTVV.

This clone has a single count. The rearrangement links TRBV19 to TRBJ2-7; 7 nucleotides align to TRBD1. The CDR3 is made up of 16 amino acids. Germline CDR1 is LNHDA and CDR2 is SQIVND (reference sequence). After removal of 7 bases from V and 3 bases from J, the junction contained 15 bases not matched to a gene. For the CDR3, the DNA is TGTGCCAGTAATAATGCCGGTGCAGGGGGATTCTACGAGCAGTACTTC. It specifies CASNNAGAGGFYEQYF. The full variable domain, completed using reference TRBV19 and TRBJ2-7, is DGGITQSPKYLFRKEGQNVTLSCEQNLNHDAMYWYRQDPGQGLRLIYYSQIVNDFQKGDIAEGYSVSREKKESFPLTVTSAQKNPTAFYLCASNNAGAGGFYEQYFGPGTRLTVT.

This clone was found once. CDR3 nucleotides: TGTGCCAGCTACCCCCAGGGGTCCGCGGGCAATCAGCCCCAGCATTTT. Protein sequence: CASYPQGSAGNQPQHF. This sequence joins TRBV6-6 and TRBJ1-5; tentative D call: TRBD1 (6 bases). This CDR3 contains 16 residues. The V and J ends lost 8 bases and 2 bases respectively, with 19 bases between them. CDR1 is MNHNY, CDR2 SVGAGI, per germline (reference sequence).

The chain recombines TRBV4-1 with TRBJ2-2; 10 positions match TRBD2. Looked up from germline, CDR1 is MGHRA and CDR2 is YSYEKL. The CDR3 runs 16 residues. With V trimmed by 7 bases and J by 3 bases, 8 bases remained unmatched. CDR3 region: CASTAWLAGDTGELFF. The CDR3 bases are TGCGCCAGCACGGCCTGGCTAGCGGGAGACACCGGGGAGCTGTTTTTT.

The V gene is TRBV14, the J gene TRBJ2-7; TRBD1 might be the D (6 bases). V was cut by 0 bases and J by 2 bases, with 14 bases left in between. The CDR3 consists of 16 residues. Germline V gene data show CDR1 as SGHDN and CDR2 as FVKESK. CDR3 sequence reads: CASSQDLGAEAYEQYF. CDR3 DNA sequence: TGTGCCAGCAGCCAAGATCTGGGGGCGGAGGCCTACGAGCAGTACTTC.

The rearrangement joins TRBV19 to TRBJ2-7, with 10 nucleotides matching TRBD2. Germline lookup yields CDR1 LNHDA and CDR2 SQIVND (reference sequence). CDR3 length: 14 residues. V trimming: 1 base; J trimming: 8 bases; junction bases outside the gene matches: 5. The CDR3 loop reads CASSIAAGGPQQYF. The CDR3 coding sequence is TGTGCCAGTAGTATAGCAGCGGGAGGGCCCCAGCAGTACTTC.

J is TRBJ1-2 and V is TRBV3-1 (or the pseudogene TRBV3-2), with TRBD1 identical over 7 bases. Germline V gene sequence: CDR1 LGHDT, CDR2 YNNKEL (reference sequence). The V and J ends lost 0 bases and 8 bases, in that order; junction bases with no gene match: 12. The CDR3 loop spans 16 amino acids. Here the CDR3 reads CASSQDHRGLIGGYTF. CDR3 sequence (DNA): TGTGCCAGCAGCCAAGATCACAGGGGTCTGATCGGCGGCTACACCTTC.

There are a few counts of this clone. The chain is built from TRBV28 and TRBJ2-7; possibly TRBD1 for D (6 bases). This CDR3 region has 13 residues. Trimming took 9 bases from V and 3 from J, leaving 15 bases between them. Germline V lookup: CDR1 MDHEN, CDR2 SYDVKM. This chain's CDR3 is CASRWQGIYEQYF. The CDR3 region has the DNA TGTGCCAGTCGATGGCAGGGGATCTACGAGCAGTACTTC.

In this sample, this clone turned up many times. The chain is built from TRBV5-4 and TRBJ2-1, with D maybe TRBD1 (5 bases). The CDR3 has 15 residues. V shed 0 bases and J shed 6 bases, with 13 bases lying between them. Germline assignment: CDR1 SGHNT and CDR2 YYREEE (reference sequence). CDR3 loop: CASSLVRVAGNEQFF. The CDR3 nucleotides read TGTGCCAGCAGCTTGGTCAGGGTAGCTGGCAATGAGCAGTTCTTC.

CDR3 residues: CATRTGQANSPLHF. The CDR3 coding sequence is TGTGCCACCAGAACGGGACAGGCGAATTCACCCCTCCACTTT. The gene calls are TRBV19 and TRBJ1-6; 8 nucleotides line up with TRBD1. This CDR3 is 14 amino acids long. CDR1 LNHDA and CDR2 SQIVND come from the germline V gene (reference sequence). With 10 bases clipped from V and 7 bases from J, the junction kept 9 bases outside the gene matches.

This rearrangement joins TRBV7-2 to TRBJ2-7; D perhaps matches TRBD2 (6 bases). Germline assignment: CDR1 SGHTA and CDR2 FQGNSA. The CDR3 is 15 amino acids. Trimming pared 0 bases from V and 2 bases from J, leaving 11 bases between. The chain's CDR3 is CASSLARDATYEQYF. CDR3 nucleotide sequence: TGTGCCAGCAGCTTAGCGCGGGACGCGACCTACGAGCAGTACTTC.

The chain couples TRBV4-1 to TRBJ1-2; D is unresolved. The CDR3 spans 15 residues. CDR1 is MGHRA, CDR2 YSYEKL, per germline. Trimming stripped 5 bases from V and 8 bases from J, with 21 bases between. The CDR3 nucleotides are TGCGCCAGCAGCATTGACCCGGGAAGGGCTGGCGGCTACACCTTC. This encodes CASSIDPGRAGGYTF.

This clone has only a few counts. The chain has TRBV5-4 and TRBJ1-2, with 8 bases lining up with TRBD1. This CDR3 comprises 12 residues. J was trimmed by 5 bases and V by 10 bases; bases with no gene match: 7. Looked up from germline, CDR1 is SGHNT and CDR2 is YYREEE (reference sequence). This chain's CDR3 is CAPIQGGYGYTF. In DNA form, the CDR3 reads TGTGCCCCTATACAGGGGGGGTATGGCTACACCTTC.